What follows are 30 T cell receptor beta chains derived from one specimen sequenced in a study of human T cells and chemical hapten exposure. The time point was: patch test 1, 2 weeks after DPC sensitization. Treatment of the sample: therapeutic diphenylcyclopropenone sensitization with weekly scalp DPC. TCRdb re-called the RACE reads with MiXCR, one entry per CDR3 protein. The data contain about 340,000 distinct CDR3 sequences, approximately 6.9% of them seen just once; the ten biggest clones take up 7.5% to 9%. The sample in question was whole blood, obtained in connection with sensitization to the hapten diphenylcyclopropenone (DPC). These receptors all come from a young woman with alopecia areata. Some clones in this sample may be carry-over from other donors' samples.

In its sample, this clonotype was seen many times. The chain combines TRBV5-6 with TRBJ2-2; no clear D gene. Trimming pared 5 bases from V and 1 base from J, leaving 12 bases between. This CDR3 spans 15 amino acids. Germline lookup yields CDR1 SGHDT and CDR2 YYEEEE. The CDR3 region is CASRLAALNTGELFF. In DNA, the CDR3 is TGTGCCAGCAGACTGGCCGCGTTGAACACCGGGGAGCTGTTTTTT.

In this sample, this clonotype turned up many times. This chain uses TRBV6-2 or TRBV6-3 with TRBJ2-5; a possible D gene is TRBD2 (6 bases). The CDR3 sequence is 15 residues long. The germline CDR1 and CDR2 sequences are MNHEY and SVGEGT. The ends were cut back, 0 bases at V and 4 bases at J, with 12 bases in the middle. The CDR3 loop reads CASSYSRQGGETQYF. CDR3 in DNA: TGTGCCAGCAGTTACTCGCGGCAGGGAGGAGAGACCCAGTACTTC.

V usage is TRBV20-1 and J usage is TRBJ2-1; D ambiguous. The CDR3 contains 13 residues. CDR1 and CDR2 from the germline V gene are DFQATT and SNEGSKA (reference sequence). V lost 1 base and J 8 bases, leaving 12 bases between the germline ends. CDR3 residues: CSARVPSAHEQFF. In DNA, the CDR3 is TGCAGTGCTAGAGTACCCAGCGCACATGAGCAGTTCTTC.

The J gene is TRBJ1-6, the V gene TRBV5-5, with D unresolved. Germline assignment: CDR1 SGHKS and CDR2 YYEKEE (reference sequence). The CDR3 is 15 amino acids. The ends were cut back, 4 bases at V and 6 bases at J, with 14 bases in the middle. The chain's CDR3 is CASSPVVPFNSPLHF. The CDR3, as DNA: TGTGCCAGCAGCCCCGTGGTCCCGTTTAATTCACCCCTCCACTTT. Full variable domain (rest looked up from reference TRBV5-5 and TRBJ1-6): DAGVTQSPTHLIKTRGQQVTLRCSPISGHKSVSWYQQVLGQGPQFIFQYYEKEERGRGNFPDRFSARQFPNYSSELNVNALLLGDSALYLCASSPVVPFNSPLHFGNGTRLTVT.

This clonotype was seen more than once but under ten times. CDR3 DNA sequence: TGTGCCAGCAGTCCTAGCGTTAGCTCTGGGGCCAACGTCCTGACTTTC. Its translation: CASSPSVSSGANVLTF. The chain uses TRBV6-1 and TRBJ2-6; a weak D match, TRBD2 (6 bases). CDR1 and CDR2 from the germline V gene are MNHNS and SASEGT. The CDR3 spans 16 residues. Trimming stripped 5 bases from V and 0 bases from J, with 11 bases between.

Many counts were recorded for this clonotype. The chain combines TRBV20-1 with TRBJ2-3; no clear D. The CDR3 runs to 14 residues. Germline CDR1 is DFQATT and CDR2 is SNEGSKA (reference sequence). V lost 5 bases, J lost 0 bases, and 12 bases lay in between. The CDR3, as DNA: TGCAGTGCTTTCAAAGGCGCTAGCACAGATACGCAGTATTTT. It is translated as CSAFKGASTDTQYF.

This clonotype was seen at least ten times. The chain has TRBV9 and TRBJ2-3; 10 nucleotides match TRBD2. CDR3 length equals 15 residues. Trimming took 8 bases from V and 6 from J; bases not matched to a gene: 12. Germline loops: CDR1 SGDLS, CDR2 YYNGEE. DNA of the CDR3: TGTGCCAGGGGGCTAGCGGGGGCCCTGTGGGATACGCAGTATTTT. This codes for CARGLAGALWDTQYF.

This clonotype was picked up a small number of times. The chain joins TRBV6-5 to TRBJ1-1, with a possible D match to TRBD1 (5 bases). Germline CDR1 is MNHEY and CDR2 is SVGAGI. The CDR3 has 15 amino acids. Trimming pared 6 bases from V and 3 bases from J, leaving 17 bases between. The CDR3 nucleotides read TGTGCCAGCAGCCCCTCCCGGGGGGGGTACACTGAAGCTTTCTTT. Translating it yields CASSPSRGGYTEAFF.

V and J are TRBV10-3 and TRBJ1-2; 7 bases fit TRBD1. The CDR3 runs to 13 residues. Trimming removed 8 bases from V and 3 bases from J; junction bases left unmatched: 6. Germline-derived CDR1 and CDR2 are ENHRY and SYGVKD. DNA of the CDR3: TGTGCCATCGGCGGACAGGCCGACTATGGCTACACCTTC. Protein sequence: CAIGGQADYGYTF.

The chain employs TRBV29-1 and TRBJ1-5; a possible D gene is TRBD1 (6 bases). The CDR3 loop spans 13 amino acids. Germline lookup yields CDR1 SQVTM and CDR2 ANQGSEA. Trimming stripped 4 bases from V and 7 bases from J, with 14 bases between. The DNA of the CDR3 is TGCAGCGTTGCGCCTAGGGGGGGGCAGCCCCAGCATTTT. Translated: CSVAPRGGQPQHF.

There are many counts of this clonotype. This chain uses TRBV7-2 with TRBJ1-5; no clear D gene. V shed 2 bases and J shed 2 bases, with 7 bases lying between them. CDR3 size: 14 residues. CDR1 is SGHTA and CDR2 is FQGNSA in the germline V gene. CDR3 nucleotides: TGTGCCAGCAGCTTACTGTTTGGCAATCAGCCCCAGCATTTT. It is translated as CASSLLFGNQPQHF.

V is TRBV5-1 and J is TRBJ1-6, with D tentatively TRBD1 (6 bases). Trimming pared 4 bases from V and 13 bases from J, leaving 15 bases between. The germline CDR1 and CDR2 sequences are SGHRS and YFSETQ. The length of the CDR3 is 13 residues. The CDR3 spells CASSAQDSGPLHF. The CDR3 DNA is TGCGCCAGCAGCGCCCAGGACAGTGGGCCCCTCCACTTT. The complete variable domain, with remaining parts taken from reference TRBV5-1 and TRBJ1-6, reads KAGVTQTPRYLIKTRGQQVTLSCSPISGHRSVSWYQQTPGQGLQFLFEYFSETQRNKGNFPGRFSGRQFSNSRSEMNVSTLELGDSALYLCASSAQDSGPLHFGNGTRLTVT.

This chain connects TRBV29-1 to TRBJ1-3; D not certain. The CDR3 sequence is 12 residues long. The ends were cut back, 5 bases at V and 0 bases at J, with 5 bases in the middle. Germline V gives CDR1 SQVTM, CDR2 ANQGSEA. The CDR3 here is CSVCDSGNTIYF. The CDR3 DNA sequence: TGCAGCGTTTGCGACTCTGGAAACACCATATATTTT.

This clonotype showed up just a few times. The chain has TRBV7-2 and TRBJ2-3, with 12 bases that match TRBD2. V dropped 1 base and J dropped 5; count of bases not matched to a gene: 7. Germline V gene sequence: CDR1 SGHTA, CDR2 FQGNSA. The CDR3 runs to 17 residues. The DNA of the CDR3 is TGTGCCAGCAGCTTAGGTCCTAGCGGGGGGGCCGAAGATACGCAGTATTTT. Encoded protein: CASSLGPSGGAEDTQYF.

This clonotype was counted a few times. The chain uses TRBV20-1 and TRBJ1-6; the match to TRBD1 covers 7 bases. The length of the CDR3 is 15 residues. The V gene end was trimmed by 0 bases and the J gene end by 9 bases; junction bases not matched to a gene: 8. Germline V gene data show CDR1 as DFQATT and CDR2 as SNEGSKA (reference sequence). The CDR3 sequence is CSAREDDRESSPLHF. CDR3 in DNA: TGCAGTGCTAGAGAGGATGACAGGGAAAGTTCACCCCTCCACTTT.

In its sample, this clonotype was seen many times. This rearrangement joins TRBV4-1 to TRBJ1-2, with D unresolved. There are 15 residues in the CDR3. Germline assignment: CDR1 MGHRA and CDR2 YSYEKL. V lost 0 bases and J lost 4, with 12 bases in between. The CDR3 reads CASSQETGILYGYTF. The DNA for the CDR3 is TGCGCCAGCAGCCAAGAAACGGGAATACTCTATGGCTACACCTTC.

The chain combines TRBV20-1 with TRBJ1-6; tentative D call: TRBD1 (5 bases). Germline V gene data show CDR1 as DFQATT and CDR2 as SNEGSKA (reference sequence). V lost 1 base and J lost 10, with 14 bases in between. The CDR3 has 14 residues. CDR3 region: CSARGQGYSSPLHF. DNA for the CDR3: TGCAGTGCTAGAGGTCAGGGATATTCCTCACCCCTCCACTTT.

This clonotype was recorded at least ten times. The chain uses TRBV4-3 and TRBJ1-1; weak D call: TRBD1 (5 bases). The V end was cut by 1 base, the J end by 7 bases, with 13 bases between. There are 14 residues in the CDR3. Germline loops: CDR1 LGHNA, CDR2 YSLEER. DNA of the CDR3: TGCGCCAGCAGCCAAGTGAGAGGGGCTGATGAAGCTTTCTTT. Encoded protein: CASSQVRGADEAFF.

A note on this clonotype: A much larger clone lies a single base off, so this may be a read error. This CDR3 is missing its conserved last phenylalanine or tryptophan, likely due to a read error. V usage is TRBV12-3 or TRBV12-4 and J usage is TRBJ2-7, with D possibly matching TRBD2 (6 bases). The CDR3 runs 13 residues. V dropped 2 bases and J dropped 7 bases, with 12 bases sitting between them. The CDR3 sequence: CASSLMRAGEQYL. The DNA of the CDR3 is TGTGCCAGCAGTTTAATGAGGGCGGGGGAGCAGTACCTC.

The genes are TRBV10-3 and TRBJ2-7, with no clear D. The V end lost 2 bases, the J end lost 7 bases, and 27 bases lay between the germline ends. This CDR3 has 18 residues. Germline loops: CDR1 ENHRY, CDR2 SYGVKD. DNA of the CDR3: TGTGCCATCAGTGAGCCGCCGACAAGGACGGACCGCTATATGGAGCAGTACTTC. This sequence encodes CAISEPPTRTDRYMEQYF.

The chain links TRBV10-3 to TRBJ2-1; 10 bases fit TRBD2. In germline, CDR1 is ENHRY, CDR2 SYGVKD. The CDR3 totals 14 residues. The V segment lost 11 bases and the J segment 4 bases; nucleotides outside the gene matches: 8. The CDR3 DNA is TGTGCCGCCAACCCTAGCGGGGGTTACAATGAGCAGTTCTTC. This translates into CAANPSGGYNEQFF.

This sequence joins TRBV13 and TRBJ1-1; D uncertain. V was pared by 7 bases and J by 4 bases, with 13 bases between. Germline values: CDR1 PRHDT, CDR2 FYEKMQ (reference sequence). The CDR3 loop spans 13 amino acids. As DNA, the CDR3 is TGTGCCAGCACGGGGTCGGATTTCACTGAAGCTTTCTTT. The encoded protein is CASTGSDFTEAFF.

This clonotype showed up just a few times. This chain uses TRBV12-3 or TRBV12-4 with TRBJ2-5; tentatively, D is TRBD2 (5 bases). Trimming took off 3 bases at V and 5 bases at J, with 19 bases between the two ends. The CDR3 spans 16 residues. The CDR3 protein is CASSFTRDPTGETQYF. In nucleotides, the CDR3 is TGTGCCAGCAGTTTTACCCGGGATCCCACGGGGGAGACCCAGTACTTC.

This clonotype was seen ten or more times. The V and J genes are TRBV28 and TRBJ2-3; D possibly uses TRBD1 or TRBD2 (5 bases each). The CDR3 is 14 residues long. Germline assignment: CDR1 MDHEN and CDR2 SYDVKM. Trimming pared 1 base from V and 10 bases from J, leaving 15 bases between. CDR3 in DNA: TGTGCCAGCAGTTTATCGGACTTTGGGACCCCGCAGTATTTT. It codes for CASSLSDFGTPQYF.

This clonotype was found many times. The V gene is TRBV6-1, the J gene TRBJ1-6; no clear D gene. Trimming left V 5 bases short and J 5 bases short, with 7 bases between. The V gene's germline CDR1 is MNHNS and CDR2 SASEGT. The CDR3 runs to 13 residues. CDR3 sequence (DNA): TGTGCCAGCAGTTTTGACGATAATTCACCCCTCCACTTT. As protein: CASSFDDNSPLHF.

This chain uses TRBV6-5 with TRBJ2-6; weak D call: TRBD1 (6 bases). This CDR3 spans 18 amino acids. The V and J ends lost 2 bases and 0 bases respectively, with 14 bases between them. In germline, CDR1 is MNHEY, CDR2 SVGAGI. CDR3 sequence (DNA): TGTGCCAGCAGTTACGATGCGACAGGCTACTCTGGGGCCAACGTCCTGACTTTC. This gives the protein CASSYDATGYSGANVLTF.

The chain is built from TRBV2 and TRBJ2-5; D is possibly TRBD2 (5 bases). Germline V gene lookup returns CDR1 SNHLY and CDR2 FYNNEI. The V end lost 6 bases, the J end lost 9 bases, and 14 bases lay between the germline ends. The CDR3 has 12 residues. CDR3 coding DNA: TGTGCCAGCAGCTATAGCGCATGGGCCCAGTACTTC. Residues: CASSYSAWAQYF.

This clonotype came up a few times. The V gene is TRBV7-9, the J gene TRBJ1-4, with 7 bases lining up with TRBD1. The V segment lost 9 bases and the J segment 8 bases; nucleotides outside the gene matches: 6. The V gene's germline CDR1 is SEHNR and CDR2 FQNEAQ (reference sequence). The CDR3 is made up of 12 amino acids. CDR3 bases: TGTGCCAGTGCAGGGGGAGAAGAAAAACTGTTTTTT. Translation: CASAGGEEKLFF.

Many counts were recorded for this clonotype. The chain joins TRBV6-5 to TRBJ1-2; 7 nucleotides line up with TRBD1. The germline V gene encodes CDR1 MNHEY and CDR2 SVGAGI. V dropped 6 bases and J dropped 4; count of bases not matched to a gene: 5. This CDR3 region has 13 residues. CDR3 DNA: TGTGCCAGCAGCCGCGACAGGGCCTATGGCTACACCTTC. Its protein product is CASSRDRAYGYTF.

The gene calls are TRBV27 and TRBJ2-4; 8 bases align to TRBD1. Germline CDR1 and CDR2: MNHEY and SMNVEV (reference sequence). The CDR3 sequence is 13 residues long. Trimming took 5 bases from V and 4 from J; bases not matched to a gene: 1. In DNA form, the CDR3 reads TGTGCCAGCAGTCGGACAGGGAAAAACATTCAGTACTTC. This codes for CASSRTGKNIQYF.